Listed here are 15 T cell receptor beta chains from one sample, sequenced in a study of Graves' ophthalmopathy and Graves' hyperthyroidism. The study amplified TCR beta CDR3 regions using RNA transcripts. First-round RT-PCR employed HTBI primers, with a second-round multiplex PCR after it. From the multiplex PCR reads, TCRdb called clonotypes with MiXCR, one entry per CDR3 protein. This sample has about 500,000 distinct CDR3 sequences; about 35% occur once, and the top ten carry less than 4.5%. Sequencing was carried out using peripheral blood or thyroid tissue (not recorded which). The receptors were gathered from an adult man with Graves' hyperthyroidism.

This rearrangement joins TRBV5-1 to TRBJ1-2; 7 bases line up with TRBD1. Per the germline V gene, CDR1 is SGHRS and CDR2 is YFSETQ. This CDR3 is 15 amino acids long. The V and J ends lost 7 bases and 5 bases, in that order; junction bases with no gene match: 14. The CDR3 DNA is TGCGCCAGCGGAATAACAGGGGAACGAAAGTATGGCTACACCTTC. This encodes CASGITGERKYGYTF. The full variable domain, completed using reference TRBV5-1 and TRBJ1-2, is KAGVTQTPRYLIKTRGQQVTLSCSPISGHRSVSWYQQTPGQGLQFLFEYFSETQRNKGNFPGRFSGRQFSNSRSEMNVSTLELGDSALYLCASGITGERKYGYTFGSGTRLTVV.

The chain joins TRBV7-2 to TRBJ2-3; the D gene could be TRBD1 or TRBD2 (6 bases each). This CDR3 spans 16 amino acids. V lost 5 bases and J lost 0, with 15 bases in between. Germline V gene sequence: CDR1 SGHTA, CDR2 FQGNSA. CDR3 sequence (DNA): TGTGCCAGCAGCACCTTAGGGGGACTTAGCACAGATACGCAGTATTTT. Amino acid sequence: CASSTLGGLSTDTQYF.

This clonotype occurred many times. The chain joins TRBV3-1 to TRBJ1-5; the D is unclear. This CDR3 comprises 14 residues. CDR1 and CDR2 from the germline V gene are LGHDT and YNNKEL (reference sequence). V lost 1 base to trimming and J lost 5 bases, with 9 bases between them. CDR3 region: CASSQGQVDQPQHF. In DNA form, the CDR3 reads TGTGCCAGCAGCCAAGGTCAGGTCGATCAGCCCCAGCATTTT.

V and J are TRBV24-1 and TRBJ2-2, with 8 positions matching TRBD1. Germline V gene lookup returns CDR1 KGHDR and CDR2 SFDVKD. CDR3 size: 14 residues. The junction had 6 bases not matched to a gene; V was cut back by 6 bases and J by 7 bases. This CDR3 reads CATSRGQELGELFF. The CDR3 bases are TGTGCCACCAGTAGGGGACAGGAACTCGGGGAGCTGTTTTTT.

Note on this clonotype: This may stem from a read error, because a much larger clone lies one nucleotide away. The chain carries TRBV5-4 and TRBJ1-1; 7 bases are a match to TRBD1. In germline, CDR1 is SGHNT, CDR2 YYREEE (reference sequence). This CDR3 is 14 amino acids long. CDR3 in amino acids: CANSLGDRNTEAFF. For the CDR3, the DNA is TGTGCCAACAGCTTGGGGGACAGGAACACTGAAGCTTTCTTT.

Ten or more counts support this clonotype. The chain joins TRBV2 to TRBJ2-7; 10 nucleotides line up with TRBD1. The ends lost 8 bases at V and 5 bases at J; junction bases unmatched: 9. Germline V gene lookup returns CDR1 SNHLY and CDR2 FYNNEI. The length of the CDR3 is 14 residues. This CDR3 is CASELLDRGDEQYF. As DNA, the CDR3 is TGTGCCAGCGAGCTCCTGGACAGGGGGGACGAGCAGTACTTC.

This clonotype was recorded a few times. V gene TRBV6-5 combines with J gene TRBJ1-6, with 9 bases identical to TRBD1. CDR1 is MNHEY and CDR2 is SVGAGI in the germline V gene. V trimming: 7 bases; J trimming: 2 bases; junction bases outside the gene matches: 6. The CDR3 has 16 residues. CDR3 loop: CASTPGQGTYNSPLHF. The CDR3 region has the DNA TGTGCCAGCACCCCGGGACAGGGCACCTATAATTCACCCCTCCACTTT.

This clonotype showed up many times. The chain recombines TRBV5-4 with TRBJ2-7, with D perhaps matching TRBD2 (6 bases). The V and J ends lost 10 bases and 1 base respectively, with 15 bases between them. Germline lookup yields CDR1 SGHNT and CDR2 YYREEE (reference sequence). The CDR3 has 13 residues. CDR3 sequence reads: CAAQEGRSYEQYF. CDR3 DNA sequence: TGTGCCGCTCAGGAGGGGAGATCCTACGAGCAGTACTTC.

This clonotype has ten or more counts. The rearrangement joins TRBV24-1 to TRBJ2-5; maybe TRBD1 (6 bases). The CDR3 is made up of 14 amino acids. Germline V gene data show CDR1 as KGHDR and CDR2 as SFDVKD. V was trimmed by 7 bases and J by 7 bases, leaving 18 bases between them. As DNA, the CDR3 is TGTGCCACCAGGGCCGGACAGACCCATGGGACCCAGTACTTC. This encodes CATRAGQTHGTQYF.

As regards this clonotype: Possible read error: a much larger clone is one base away. The chain is built from TRBV24-1 and TRBJ2-6; a possible D gene is TRBD1 (5 bases). CDR3 length equals 17 residues. Germline V gene sequence: CDR1 KGHDR, CDR2 SFDVKD. DNA for the CDR3: TGTGCCAGCAGTATCCCTGGACGAGGATCTGGGGCCGACGTCCTGACTTTC. Translation: CASSIPGRGSGADVLTF.

This clonotype was observed a handful of times. This chain links TRBV20-1 with TRBJ2-7; 9 nucleotides align to TRBD2. CDR1 is DFQATT and CDR2 is SNEGSKA in the germline V gene (reference sequence). This CDR3 has 17 amino acids. After removal of 1 base from V and 2 bases from J, the junction contained 12 bases not matched to a gene. The CDR3 bases are TGCAGTGCTAGAGTAGTGCGGGGGGGCCTGGCTCCCTACGAGCAGTACTTC. It specifies CSARVVRGGLAPYEQYF.

J is TRBJ2-2 and V is TRBV20-1, with D perhaps TRBD2 (6 bases). Germline V gives CDR1 DFQATT, CDR2 SNEGSKA (reference sequence). This CDR3 region has 14 residues. V lost 0 bases and J 7 bases, leaving 12 bases between the germline ends. In nucleotides, the CDR3 is TGCAGTGCTAGAGATCTCCTTAGCGGCGGGGAGCTGTTTTTT. This codes for CSARDLLSGGELFF.

This clonotype was counted many times. The chain couples TRBV7-9 to TRBJ1-6, with TRBD1 identical over 8 bases. J was trimmed by 12 bases and V by 5 bases; bases with no gene match: 6. The CDR3 is 13 residues long. Germline lookup yields CDR1 SEHNR and CDR2 FQNEAQ (reference sequence). The DNA of the CDR3 is TGTGCCAGCAGCGTTTCACAGGGGGTACCCCTCCACTTT. Translated: CASSVSQGVPLHF.

Worth noting for this clonotype: A much bigger clone sits one base away, suggesting this may be a read error. This chain joins TRBV10-3 and TRBJ1-6, with no clear D. Deletions cut 3 bases from V and 7 bases from J, with 13 bases between. CDR1 and CDR2 (germline): ENHRY, SYGVKD. The CDR3 has 15 amino acids. Here the CDR3 DNA reads TGTGCCATCAGTGAACGGGCAGTGGGCAATTCACCCCTCCACTTT. Its translation is CAISERAVGNSPLHF.

In its sample, this clonotype was seen many times. This sequence joins TRBV19 and TRBJ1-1; 9 nucleotides match TRBD1. The CDR3 is made up of 15 amino acids. CDR1 and CDR2 (germline): LNHDA, SQIVND (reference sequence). Losses at the gene ends were 3 bases for V and 1 base for J; bases not matched to a gene: 3. This CDR3 is CASSMLGQGNTEAFF. The CDR3, as DNA: TGTGCCAGTAGTATGTTGGGACAGGGGAACACTGAAGCTTTCTTT.